This TCR beta chain was recorded in a study of blood T cells in healthy people across ages. With a J-beta primer mix and a sample-barcoded 5' primer, a second PCR ran about 7 to 12 cycles. Any given sample supplied a minimum of 3 million CDR3-containing paired-end reads. One entry per CDR3 protein results from TCRdb running MiXCR on the 5' RACE reads. The sample holds about 670,000 distinct CDR3 sequences; about 51% are singletons and the top ten take about 13%. Healthy Caucasian individuals from Russia aged roughly 6 to 90 served as donors. The V and J ends lost 4 bases and 3 bases respectively, with 19 bases between them. This CDR3 comprises 17 residues. CDR1 is MGHRA, CDR2 YSYEKL, per germline.

Sequencing was carried out using blood. J is TRBJ2-1 and V is TRBV4-1; D not resolved. The receptor was isolated from a woman of 80 years or more in good health. CDR3 protein: CASSPDMSGGNYNEQFF. The CDR3 bases are TGCGCCAGCAGCCCTGATATGAGTGGCGGTAACTACAATGAGCAGTTCTTC.